These 18 T cell receptor beta chains share one sample of origin, sequenced in a study of response to subunit inactivated influenza vaccine. TCRdb reprocessed the RT-PCR reads via MiXCR and lists one record per CDR3 protein. The table has about 170,000 distinct CDR3 sequences, about 10% seen once. Material: CD8+ T cells sorted from PBMCs, obtained 23 months after vaccination. The origin of the receptors is a man aged 50 to 69 who received an inactivated influenza vaccine.

The V and J genes are TRBV29-1 and TRBJ2-7; weak D call: TRBD2 (5 bases). The length of the CDR3 is 13 residues. Germline V gene data show CDR1 as SQVTM and CDR2 as ANQGSEA. Trimming left V 5 bases short and J 4 bases short, with 15 bases between. The DNA of the CDR3 is TGCAGCGTTCGCCGGGATATGGGGTACGAGCAGTACTTC. The encoded protein is CSVRRDMGYEQYF.

The chain recombines TRBV9 with TRBJ2-3, with 9 bases matching TRBD2. With V trimmed by 4 bases and J by 5 bases, 11 bases remained unmatched. The CDR3 is made up of 16 amino acids. CDR1 is SGDLS, CDR2 YYNGEE, per germline. CDR3 loop: CASSLLAGALGDTQYF. The DNA of the CDR3 is TGTGCCAGCAGCTTATTAGCGGGGGCCTTGGGAGATACGCAGTATTTT.

This clonotype showed up many times. The chain couples TRBV27 to TRBJ2-7, with 7 bases that match TRBD1. Germline-derived CDR1 and CDR2 are MNHEY and SMNVEV (reference sequence). With 5 bases clipped from V and 3 bases from J, the junction kept 7 bases outside the gene matches. CDR3 length: 14 residues. The CDR3 protein is CASSIRQGGYEQYF. The CDR3, as DNA: TGTGCCAGCAGTATCCGACAGGGTGGCTACGAGCAGTACTTC.

This rearrangement joins TRBV20-1 to TRBJ2-1, with D unresolved. Trimming shortened V by 3 bases and J by 10 bases, and 10 bases separated the two germline ends. CDR1 and CDR2 from the germline V gene are DFQATT and SNEGSKA (reference sequence). CDR3 length equals 11 residues. DNA of the CDR3: TGCAGTGCTAGGCTACCGACCGAGCAGTTCTTC. Translation gives CSARLPTEQFF.

The CDR3 loop is CASTPLAGVDNEQFF. The DNA for the CDR3 is TGTGCCAGCACCCCCCTAGCGGGGGTCGACAATGAGCAGTTCTTC. The chain carries TRBV27 and TRBJ2-1, with 10 bases lining up with TRBD2. Germline V lookup: CDR1 MNHEY, CDR2 SMNVEV (reference sequence). The length of the CDR3 is 15 residues. The trim removed 7 bases at V and 5 bases at J, leaving 8 bases unmatched.

This clonotype was seen a handful of times. The CDR3 DNA sequence: TGTGCCAGCAGTCCCCATGGACAGGTACGGTTCTTC. Translated, it gives CASSPHGQVRFF. V is TRBV28 and J is TRBJ2-1; TRBD1 agrees at 7 bases. V lost 5 bases, J lost 15 bases, and 10 bases stayed unmatched. Germline CDR1 MDHEN, CDR2 SYDVKM. This CDR3 contains 12 residues.

V and J are TRBV12-3 or TRBV12-4 and TRBJ2-1; TRBD1 matches 8 bases. The CDR3 loop spans 13 amino acids. Trimming cost V 6 bases and J 9 bases; bases outside gene matches: 7. The CDR3 DNA reads as TGTGCCAGCAGCCTGACAGGGGCGGGTGAGCAGTTCTTC. Translating gives CASSLTGAGEQFF.

This clonotype came up many times. This chain links TRBV5-6 with TRBJ1-1; 7 bases are a match to TRBD1. J gave up 4 bases and V 3 bases, and 3 bases lay outside the gene matches. The CDR3 runs to 13 residues. CDR1 SGHDT and CDR2 YYEEEE come from the germline V gene. For the CDR3, the DNA is TGTGCCAGCAGCTCTAGGACAGGCACTGAAGCTTTCTTT. Protein product: CASSSRTGTEAFF.

This clonotype came up many times. The V gene is TRBV15, the J gene TRBJ1-1; D is ambiguous. V lost 2 bases and J 0 bases, leaving 1 base between the germline ends. This CDR3 is 12 amino acids long. The V gene's germline CDR1 is LNHNV and CDR2 YYDKDF (reference sequence). In DNA, the CDR3 is TGTGCCACCAGCAGAATGAACACTGAAGCTTTCTTT. It translates to CATSRMNTEAFF.

This clonotype was detected many times. The chain carries TRBV10-3 and TRBJ2-7; 7 bases fit TRBD1. The CDR3 length is 16 residues. Germline-derived CDR1 and CDR2 are ENHRY and SYGVKD. V was pared by 6 bases and J by 3 bases, with 14 bases of the junction left unmatched. CDR3 amino acids: CAIRSDRSLGYYEQYF. DNA for the CDR3: TGTGCCATCAGGTCGGACAGGAGTTTGGGTTACTACGAGCAGTACTTC.

The chain employs TRBV7-9 and TRBJ2-5; D gene uncertain. Trimming took 4 bases from V and 5 from J, leaving 5 bases between them. Germline assignment: CDR1 SEHNR and CDR2 FQNEAQ (reference sequence). The CDR3 has 11 residues. In DNA form, the CDR3 reads TGTGCCAGCAGCTGGGCCGAGACCCAGTACTTC. Translated: CASSWAETQYF.

This clonotype was counted at least ten times. The chain carries TRBV12-3 or TRBV12-4 and TRBJ2-1; 15 bases agree with TRBD2. The CDR3 is 15 amino acids. The V segment lost 3 bases and the J segment 9 bases; nucleotides outside the gene matches: 3. For the CDR3, the DNA is TGTGCCAGCAGTTTGGGACTAGCGGGGGGCCCTGAGCAGTTCTTC. It is translated as CASSLGLAGGPEQFF.

The J gene is TRBJ2-7, the V gene TRBV29-1, with TRBD1 matching 8 bases. V lost 1 base and J lost 5; bases outside the gene matches: 4. CDR3 length equals 13 residues. Germline V gene lookup returns CDR1 SQVTM and CDR2 ANQGSEA. CDR3 protein: CSVEGTGPHEQYF. CDR3 nucleotide sequence: TGCAGCGTTGAAGGGACAGGGCCCCACGAGCAGTACTTC.

This clonotype has a handful of counts. V usage is TRBV4-1 and J usage is TRBJ2-7; TRBD1 matches 8 bases. The CDR3 spans 17 residues. V lost 4 bases to trimming and J lost 3 bases; unmatched junction nucleotides: 14. CDR1 is MGHRA, CDR2 YSYEKL, per germline. DNA of the CDR3: TGCGCCAGCAGCCCTTATGCCGAAGACAGGGGTATCTACGAGCAGTACTTC. It translates to CASSPYAEDRGIYEQYF.

The chain is built from TRBV27 and TRBJ2-6; TRBD2 matches at 13 bases. The CDR3 spans 16 residues. The ends lost 9 bases at V and 0 bases at J; junction bases unmatched: 2. In germline, CDR1 is MNHEY, CDR2 SMNVEV (reference sequence). CDR3 loop: CASRLAGGSGANVLTF. The DNA for the CDR3 is TGTGCCAGTAGACTAGCGGGGGGCTCTGGGGCCAACGTCCTGACTTTC. Full variable domain (remainder filled in from reference TRBV27 and TRBJ2-6): EAQVTQNPRYLITVTGKKLTVTCSQNMNHEYMSWYRQDPGLGLRQIYYSMNVEVTDKGDVPEGYKVSRKEKRNFPLILESPSPNQTSLYFCASRLAGGSGANVLTFGAGSRLTVL.

This clonotype turned up a few times. The J gene is TRBJ2-1, the V gene TRBV20-1, with 7 bases that match TRBD2. Germline CDR1 and CDR2: DFQATT and SNEGSKA (reference sequence). The CDR3 spans 15 residues. The V and J ends lost 0 bases and 3 bases, in that order; junction bases with no gene match: 5. Here the CDR3 DNA reads TGCAGTGCTAGAGATCTTACTAGCGTCTACAATGAGCAGTTCTTC. Translated: CSARDLTSVYNEQFF.

This clonotype has at least ten counts. The chain combines TRBV29-1 with TRBJ2-2, with D unclear. CDR3 size: 11 residues. Germline CDR1 and CDR2: SQVTM and ANQGSEA. Trimming pared 7 bases from V and 5 bases from J, leaving 8 bases between. CDR3 protein: CSGLVTGELFF. The CDR3 nucleotides read TGCAGCGGCCTAGTAACCGGGGAGCTGTTTTTT.

This chain uses TRBV29-1 with TRBJ2-1; TRBD2 is a possible D gene (5 bases). V was pared by 3 bases and J by 8 bases, with 8 bases between. This CDR3 is built from 11 residues. Germline CDR1 SQVTM, CDR2 ANQGSEA. CDR3 sequence reads: CSVDFGDEQFF. In nucleotides, the CDR3 is TGCAGCGTTGATTTCGGGGATGAGCAGTTCTTC.